These 29 T cell receptor beta chains originate from one sample sequenced in a study of blood T cell repertoires in COVID-19. Here immunoSEQ multiplex PCR was the method, and the copy in TCRdb shows in-frame clones only, minus some. The sample includes over 90,000 clones, 75% to 95% of them seen just once. The specimen was peripheral blood. These receptors were taken from a man younger than 35 with acute or convalescent COVID-19.

This chain joins TRBV15 and TRBJ1-2; maybe TRBD1 (5 bases). The germline CDR1 and CDR2 sequences are LNHNV and YYDKDF (reference sequence). The CDR3 spans 15 residues. V lost 4 bases and J lost 2, with 14 bases in between. CDR3: CATSTRDWGNYGYTF. CDR3 coding DNA: TGTGCCACCAGCACAAGGGACTGGGGGAACTATGGCTACACCTTC.

The gene calls are TRBV19 and TRBJ1-2; perhaps TRBD1 as D (5 bases). The length of the CDR3 is 12 residues. The germline gives CDR1 LNHDA, CDR2 SQIVND (reference sequence). V was cut by 3 bases and J by 8 bases, with 10 bases left in between. CDR3 protein: CASSIREKGYTF. The CDR3, as DNA: TGTGCCAGTAGTATCAGGGAAAAAGGCTACACCTTC.

V is TRBV6-5 and J is TRBJ2-1, with TRBD2 matching over 7 bases. This CDR3 has 15 residues. Germline V gives CDR1 MNHEY, CDR2 SVGAGI. V lost 7 bases to trimming and J lost 1 base; unmatched junction nucleotides: 7. CDR3 bases: TGTGCCAGCACCAGGGAGGGACGGTCCTACAATGAGCAGTTCTTC. This encodes CASTREGRSYNEQFF.

This clone occurred a few times. The CDR3 spells CASSYPGQTGVVRPQHF. The CDR3 DNA reads TGTGCCAGCAGTTATCCAGGACAGACCGGGGTCGTTAGGCCCCAGCATTTT. The V gene is TRBV6-2 or TRBV6-3, the J gene TRBJ1-5; tentatively, D is TRBD1 (6 bases). The germline CDR1 and CDR2 sequences are MNHEY and SVGEGT. The CDR3 has 17 residues. V was trimmed by 3 bases and J by 9 bases, leaving 24 bases between them.

The V call is TRBV5-1, the J call TRBJ2-7; the D is unclear. V was shortened by 2 bases and J by 1 base, with 7 bases between the two germline ends. Germline V gene lookup returns CDR1 SGHRS and CDR2 YFSETQ. The CDR3 is 13 amino acids. The chain's CDR3 is CASSFDKSYEQYF. The DNA of the CDR3 is TGCGCCAGCAGCTTTGACAAGTCCTACGAGCAGTACTTC.

The chain uses TRBV27 and TRBJ1-1; D possibly corresponds to TRBD1 (6 bases). The CDR3 consists of 14 residues. The V gene's germline CDR1 is MNHEY and CDR2 SMNVEV (reference sequence). The V end lost 3 bases, the J end lost 0 bases, and 8 bases lay between the germline ends. CDR3 sequence: CASSLAGVNTEAFF. The CDR3 region has the DNA TGTGCCAGCAGTTTGGCAGGGGTGAACACTGAAGCTTTCTTT.

The chain recombines TRBV11-3 with TRBJ2-1, with TRBD2 matching over 9 bases. The V gene end was trimmed by 1 base and the J gene end by 9 bases; junction bases not matched to a gene: 7. In germline, CDR1 is SGHNT, CDR2 YENEEA. This CDR3 spans 15 amino acids. CDR3 in amino acids: CASSLVIAGVGEQFF. Here the CDR3 DNA reads TGTGCCAGCAGCTTAGTTATAGCGGGAGTAGGTGAGCAGTTCTTC.

V gene TRBV7-9 combines with J gene TRBJ1-2, with 9 bases that match TRBD1. From germline, CDR1 is SEHNR and CDR2 FQNEAQ (reference sequence). J was trimmed by 7 bases and V by 0 bases; bases with no gene match: 6. The CDR3 spans 15 residues. This CDR3 reads CASSLAGQGIRGYTF. The CDR3 coding sequence is TGTGCCAGCAGCTTAGCAGGACAGGGGATTCGTGGCTACACCTTC. Using reference TRBV7-9 and TRBJ1-2 for the parts outside the CDR3, the full variable domain is DTGVSQNPRHKITKRGQNVTFRCDPISEHNRLYWYRQTLGQGPEFLTYFQNEAQLEKSRLLSDRFSAERPKGSFSTLEIQRTEQGDSAMYLCASSLAGQGIRGYTFGSGTRLTVV.

V is TRBV7-6 and J is TRBJ2-1; 11 bases match TRBD2. The ends lost 6 bases at V and 0 bases at J; junction bases unmatched: 10. There are 18 residues in the CDR3. In germline, CDR1 is SGHVS, CDR2 FNYEAQ. The CDR3 DNA sequence: TGTGCCAGCAGGAGACTAGCGGGACCTCCGAACTCCTACAATGAGCAGTTCTTC. Encoded protein: CASRRLAGPPNSYNEQFF.

In nucleotides, the CDR3 is TGCGCCAGCAGCTTGGATACAGGGGGCGGCTATGGCTACACCTTC. Translation gives CASSLDTGGGYGYTF. J is TRBJ1-2 and V is TRBV5-1, with TRBD1 identical over 9 bases. CDR1 is SGHRS and CDR2 is YFSETQ in the germline V gene. V shed 0 bases, J shed 4 bases, and the junction held 4 bases outside the gene matches. CDR3 length: 15 amino acids.

The chain couples TRBV5-1 to TRBJ2-7; TRBD2 might be the D (6 bases). CDR3 length equals 15 residues. V was clipped by 4 bases and J by 3 bases, with 17 bases between them. Germline values: CDR1 SGHRS, CDR2 YFSETQ. In DNA form, the CDR3 reads TGCGCCAGCAGCATCGGGGGACTGGGGTTCTACGAGCAGTACTTC. Translated: CASSIGGLGFYEQYF.

The rearrangement joins TRBV7-9 to TRBJ1-6; no firm D call. The CDR3 covers 14 residues. Germline V gene sequence: CDR1 SEHNR, CDR2 FQNEAQ (reference sequence). V lost 5 bases, J lost 5 bases, and 10 bases lay in between. This chain's CDR3 is CASSPPGNNSPLHF. The CDR3 DNA is TGTGCCAGCAGCCCCCCGGGGAATAATTCACCCCTCCACTTT.

The chain couples TRBV27 to TRBJ2-5; 9 positions agree with TRBD1. The CDR3 length is 14 residues. Germline-derived CDR1 and CDR2 are MNHEY and SMNVEV (reference sequence). V lost 5 bases, J lost 4 bases, and 5 bases stayed unmatched. CDR3 amino acids: CASSQLQGAETQYF. The CDR3 bases are TGTGCCAGCAGTCAACTACAGGGGGCAGAGACCCAGTACTTC.

Details on this clone: One end of the junction does not line up with germline, which may come from a read error. The V gene is TRBV5-4, the J gene TRBJ2-1, with 8 bases fitting TRBD2. The CDR3 has 15 amino acids. Germline V gene lookup returns CDR1 SGHNT and CDR2 YYREEE (reference sequence). CDR3 protein: CASSSNSGSLKPRVF. The CDR3 DNA sequence: TGTGCCAGCAGCTCAAACAGCGGGAGTCTGAAACCACGGGTCTTC.

The rearrangement links TRBV5-6 to TRBJ2-5; possibly TRBD2 for D (6 bases). The germline V gene encodes CDR1 SGHDT and CDR2 YYEEEE. The V end was cut by 0 bases, the J end by 2 bases, with 14 bases between. The CDR3 has 16 residues. CDR3 protein: CASSLAGASEQETQYF. The CDR3 DNA sequence: TGTGCCAGCAGCTTGGCCGGAGCTAGCGAGCAAGAGACCCAGTACTTC.

CDR3 coding DNA: TGTGCCAGTAGTATACAGGTTGGGCAGCCCCAGCATTTT. Protein product: CASSIQVGQPQHF. This rearrangement joins TRBV19 to TRBJ1-5; D call uncertain. Germline V gene data show CDR1 as LNHDA and CDR2 as SQIVND (reference sequence). The CDR3 has 13 residues. Trimming removed 2 bases from V and 7 bases from J, with 9 bases in between.

The chain recombines TRBV7-9 with TRBJ1-6; no clear D. The germline V gene encodes CDR1 SEHNR and CDR2 FQNEAQ (reference sequence). V was shortened by 3 bases and J by 7 bases, with 10 bases between the two germline ends. This CDR3 is built from 14 residues. The CDR3 protein is CASSLLGPNSPLHF. CDR3 DNA sequence: TGTGCCAGCAGCTTGCTGGGCCCCAATTCACCCCTCCACTTT.

The gene calls are TRBV27 and TRBJ2-7, with D possibly TRBD1 on 5 matching bases. The CDR3 runs to 13 residues. V shed 2 bases and J shed 5 bases, with 10 bases lying between them. Germline V CDR1 and CDR2: MNHEY, SMNVEV (reference sequence). Here the CDR3 reads CASSLLVGDEQYF. CDR3 in DNA: TGTGCCAGCAGTTTACTTGTAGGGGACGAGCAGTACTTC.

The chain uses TRBV10-3 and TRBJ1-1, with D possibly matching TRBD1 (6 bases). The CDR3 is made up of 14 amino acids. Germline CDR1 is ENHRY and CDR2 is SYGVKD. V dropped 7 bases and J dropped 1 base, with 13 bases sitting between them. The DNA for the CDR3 is TGTGCCATCACACAGGGCAGGCAGAACACTGAAGCTTTCTTT. It codes for CAITQGRQNTEAFF.

V usage is TRBV2 and J usage is TRBJ2-2; TRBD2 might be the D (5 bases). Germline V CDR1 and CDR2: SNHLY, FYNNEI. V was cut by 3 bases and J by 4 bases, with 12 bases left in between. CDR3 length: 15 amino acids. The CDR3 sequence: CASSDRLALTGELFF. The CDR3 region has the DNA TGTGCCAGCAGTGATCGGCTAGCTCTCACCGGGGAGCTGTTTTTT. The variable domain in full, with the rest retrieved from reference TRBV2 and TRBJ2-2, is EPEVTQTPSHQVTQMGQEVILRCVPISNHLYFYWYRQILGQKVEFLVSFYNNEISEKSEIFDDQFSVERPDGSNFTLKIRSTKLEDSAMYFCASSDRLALTGELFFGEGSRLTVL.

The chain couples TRBV4-1 to TRBJ1-6; 8 bases align to TRBD1. The CDR3 consists of 15 residues. Germline loops: CDR1 MGHRA, CDR2 YSYEKL. Trimming removed 4 bases from V and 7 bases from J; junction bases left unmatched: 6. CDR3 in amino acids: CASSPGQVPNSPLHF. DNA for the CDR3: TGCGCCAGCAGCCCGGGACAGGTCCCGAATTCACCCCTCCACTTT.

V and J are TRBV5-1 and TRBJ2-7, with 8 bases aligning to TRBD1. Germline V gene lookup returns CDR1 SGHRS and CDR2 YFSETQ. V trimming: 0 bases; J trimming: 3 bases; junction bases outside the gene matches: 5. CDR3 length: 15 residues. This CDR3 is CASSLGGTGLYEQYF. Written as DNA, the CDR3 is TGCGCCAGCAGCTTGGGGGGGACAGGCCTCTACGAGCAGTACTTC.

V gene TRBV6-5 combines with J gene TRBJ2-7, with D possibly matching TRBD1 (6 bases). The length of the CDR3 is 15 residues. V lost 0 bases and J 5 bases, leaving 14 bases between the germline ends. CDR1 and CDR2 from the germline V gene are MNHEY and SVGAGI. CDR3 protein: CASSYSGQGMDEQYF. The CDR3 region has the DNA TGTGCCAGCAGTTACTCTGGGCAGGGGATGGACGAGCAGTACTTC.

V is TRBV4-1 and J is TRBJ1-4, with TRBD1 matching 9 bases. V shed 6 bases and J 8 bases; nucleotides not matched to a gene: 7. The germline V gene encodes CDR1 MGHRA and CDR2 YSYEKL. CDR3 length: 14 residues. CDR3 sequence: CASRNRGLREKLFF. CDR3 DNA sequence: TGCGCCAGCAGAAACAGGGGGCTGAGGGAAAAACTGTTTTTT.

V usage is TRBV7-2 and J usage is TRBJ2-3; TRBD2 aligns across 11 bases. There are 16 residues in the CDR3. The germline CDR1 and CDR2 sequences are SGHTA and FQGNSA. Unmatched junction bases numbered 7, after V lost 2 bases and J lost 6 bases. CDR3: CASSLRASGGRDTQYF. The DNA of the CDR3 is TGTGCCAGCAGCTTAAGGGCTAGCGGGGGGAGGGATACGCAGTATTTT.

The chain couples TRBV7-8 to TRBJ2-1, with 14 bases matching TRBD2. Germline CDR1 reads SGHVS; CDR2 reads FQNEAQ. CDR3 length: 17 amino acids. The V gene end was trimmed by 0 bases and the J gene end by 6 bases; junction bases not matched to a gene: 4. The CDR3 DNA follows: TGTGCCAGCAGCTTAGCGACTAGCGGGAGGGTTGGCAATGAGCAGTTCTTC. It translates to CASSLATSGRVGNEQFF.

The chain couples TRBV15 to TRBJ2-3; D not resolved. The CDR3 is 12 amino acids. The germline V gene has CDR1 LNHNV and CDR2 YYDKDF (reference sequence). The germline V and J ends were trimmed by 5 bases and 2 bases, with 5 bases remaining between them. As DNA, the CDR3 is TGTGCCACCAGCGTACACACAGATACGCAGTATTTT. Protein product: CATSVHTDTQYF.

The chain couples TRBV30 to TRBJ1-2, with 11 bases matching TRBD1. The length of the CDR3 is 15 residues. Germline V CDR1 and CDR2: GTSNPN, SVGIG (reference sequence). With 3 bases clipped from V and 2 bases from J, the junction kept 5 bases outside the gene matches. CDR3 nucleotides: TGTGCCTGGAGGTTATGGGACAGGGGGAACTATGGCTACACCTTC. Its protein is CAWRLWDRGNYGYTF.

The gene calls are TRBV11-2 and TRBJ1-1; 10 bases map to TRBD1. There are 18 residues in the CDR3. Germline loops: CDR1 SGHAT, CDR2 FQNNGV. J was trimmed by 0 bases and V by 1 base; bases with no gene match: 8. Here the CDR3 reads CASSLGRGTGAMNTEAFF. As DNA, the CDR3 is TGTGCCAGCAGCTTAGGAAGGGGGACAGGGGCGATGAACACTGAAGCTTTCTTT.